This T cell receptor beta chain was identified in a study of blood T cell repertoires in COVID-19. The CDR3 is 15 amino acids. Per the germline V gene, CDR1 is SGHDN and CDR2 is FVKESK. V shed 1 base and J 4 bases; nucleotides not matched to a gene: 4. Seattle cases were enrolled at active infection and followed longitudinally. In the original processing: Counts of nucleated cells, estimated from reference gene primer amplification, were obtained. Sequencing used immunoSEQ multiplex PCR; TCRdb keeps in-frame clones, though not all of them. V and J calls and clone size follow that table, whereas D and trimming were derived from the DNA. The sample holds fewer than 600,000 clones, about 88% seen once.

The rearrangement links TRBV14 to TRBJ2-1; 7 bases agree with TRBD2. Sequenced sample: peripheral blood. The TCR was taken from a man aged 18 to 30 with COVID-19, enrolled during active disease. The CDR3 DNA reads TGTGCCAGCAGCCAAGGGCTAGCGGTTTACAATGAGCAGTTCTTC. Translated, it gives CASSQGLAVYNEQFF.